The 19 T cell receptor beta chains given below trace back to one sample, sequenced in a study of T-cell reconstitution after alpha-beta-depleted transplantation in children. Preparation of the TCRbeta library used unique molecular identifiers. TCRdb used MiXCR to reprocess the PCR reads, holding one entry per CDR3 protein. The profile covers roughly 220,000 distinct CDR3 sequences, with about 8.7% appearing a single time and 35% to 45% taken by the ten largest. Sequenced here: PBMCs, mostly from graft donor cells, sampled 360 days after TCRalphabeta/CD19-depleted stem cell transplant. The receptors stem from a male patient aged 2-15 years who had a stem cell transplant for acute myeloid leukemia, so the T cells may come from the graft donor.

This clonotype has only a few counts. Here the CDR3 reads CASGRQVSYEQYF. The CDR3 coding sequence is TGTGCCAGCGGCAGACAGGTCTCCTACGAGCAGTACTTC. The V and J genes are TRBV12-3 or TRBV12-4 and TRBJ2-7; maybe TRBD1 (6 bases). Between the trimmed V and J ends, which lost 8 bases and 0 bases, there was a span of 11 bases. This CDR3 contains 13 residues.

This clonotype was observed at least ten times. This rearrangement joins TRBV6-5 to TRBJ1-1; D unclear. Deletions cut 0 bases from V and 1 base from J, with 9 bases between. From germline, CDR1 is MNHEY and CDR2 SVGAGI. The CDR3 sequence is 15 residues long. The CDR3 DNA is TGTGCCAGCAGTTACTCGAGAAGAGGGAACACTGAAGCTTTCTTT. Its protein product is CASSYSRRGNTEAFF.

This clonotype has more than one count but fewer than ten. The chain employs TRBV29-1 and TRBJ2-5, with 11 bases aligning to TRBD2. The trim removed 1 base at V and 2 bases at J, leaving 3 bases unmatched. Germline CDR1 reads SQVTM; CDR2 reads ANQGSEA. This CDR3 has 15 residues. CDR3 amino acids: CSVEASGRFQETQYF. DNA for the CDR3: TGCAGCGTTGAAGCTAGCGGGAGGTTTCAAGAGACCCAGTACTTC.

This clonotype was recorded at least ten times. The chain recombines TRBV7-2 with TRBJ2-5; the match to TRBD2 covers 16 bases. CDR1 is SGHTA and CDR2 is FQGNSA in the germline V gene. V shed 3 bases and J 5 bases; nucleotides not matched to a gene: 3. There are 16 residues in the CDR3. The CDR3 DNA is TGTGCCAGCAGCTTTGGGACTAGCGGGAGGGCTGAGACCCAGTACTTC. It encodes CASSFGTSGRAETQYF. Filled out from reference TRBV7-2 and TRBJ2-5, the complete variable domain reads GAGVSQSPSNKVTEKGKDVELRCDPISGHTALYWYRQSLGQGLEFLIYFQGNSAPDKSGLPSDRFSAERTGGSVSTLTIQRTQQEDSAVYLCASSFGTSGRAETQYFGPGTRLLVL.

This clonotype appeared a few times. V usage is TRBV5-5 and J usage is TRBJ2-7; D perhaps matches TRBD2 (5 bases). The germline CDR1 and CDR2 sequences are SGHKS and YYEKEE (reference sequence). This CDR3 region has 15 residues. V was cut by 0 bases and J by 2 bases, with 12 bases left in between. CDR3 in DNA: TGTGCCAGCAGCTTGGGCGTAGCGAATACCTACGAGCAGTACTTC. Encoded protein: CASSLGVANTYEQYF.

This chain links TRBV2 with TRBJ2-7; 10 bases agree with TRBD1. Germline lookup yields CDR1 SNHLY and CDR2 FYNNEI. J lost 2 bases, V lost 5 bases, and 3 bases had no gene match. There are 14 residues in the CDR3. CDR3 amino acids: CASSRQGAAYEQYF. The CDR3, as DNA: TGTGCCAGCAGTAGACAGGGGGCCGCCTACGAGCAGTACTTC.

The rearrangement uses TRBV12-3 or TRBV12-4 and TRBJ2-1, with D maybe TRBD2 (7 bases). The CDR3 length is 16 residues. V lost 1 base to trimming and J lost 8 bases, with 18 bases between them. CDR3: CASSLGWGGPVDEQFF. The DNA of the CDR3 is TGTGCCAGCAGTTTAGGTTGGGGGGGGCCTGTCGATGAGCAGTTCTTC.

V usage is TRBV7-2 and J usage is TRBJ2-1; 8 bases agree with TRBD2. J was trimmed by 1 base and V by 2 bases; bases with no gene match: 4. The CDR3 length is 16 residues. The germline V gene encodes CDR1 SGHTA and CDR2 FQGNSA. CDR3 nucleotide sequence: TGTGCCAGCAGCTTATGGGGACTAGGTTCCTACAATGAGCAGTTCTTC. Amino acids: CASSLWGLGSYNEQFF.

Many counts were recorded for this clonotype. CDR3 region: CASSLDQGVYGYTF. The CDR3 DNA reads as TGCGCCAGCAGCTTGGACCAGGGGGTTTATGGCTACACCTTC. V is TRBV5-1 and J is TRBJ1-2, with TRBD1 matching 7 bases. CDR1 SGHRS and CDR2 YFSETQ come from the germline V gene. This CDR3 contains 14 residues. V dropped 0 bases and J dropped 5; count of bases not matched to a gene: 4.

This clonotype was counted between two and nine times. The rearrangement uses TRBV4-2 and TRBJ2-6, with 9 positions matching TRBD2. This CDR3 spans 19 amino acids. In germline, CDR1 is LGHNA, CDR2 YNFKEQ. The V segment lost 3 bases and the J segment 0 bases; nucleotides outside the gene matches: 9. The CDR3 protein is CASSHPSSGITSGANVLTF. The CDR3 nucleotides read TGTGCCAGCAGCCACCCCTCTAGCGGGATCACCTCTGGGGCCAACGTCCTGACTTTC.

The DNA for the CDR3 is TGTGCCAGCAGTTTAAGGGGGGCTGGAACTGAAGCTTTCTTT. It codes for CASSLRGAGTEAFF. The chain couples TRBV27 to TRBJ1-1; possible D gene TRBD1, 6 bases. The V gene lost 2 bases and the J gene lost 5 bases, with 12 bases spanning the gap. This CDR3 has 14 amino acids. CDR1 is MNHEY and CDR2 is SMNVEV in the germline V gene (reference sequence).

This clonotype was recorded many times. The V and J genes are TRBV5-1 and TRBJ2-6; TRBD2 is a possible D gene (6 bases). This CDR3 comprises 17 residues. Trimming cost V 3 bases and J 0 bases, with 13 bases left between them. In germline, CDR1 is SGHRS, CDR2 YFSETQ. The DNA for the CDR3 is TGCGCCAGCAGCTCCAGGGACTTCGGCTCTGGGGCCAACGTCCTGACTTTC. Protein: CASSSRDFGSGANVLTF.

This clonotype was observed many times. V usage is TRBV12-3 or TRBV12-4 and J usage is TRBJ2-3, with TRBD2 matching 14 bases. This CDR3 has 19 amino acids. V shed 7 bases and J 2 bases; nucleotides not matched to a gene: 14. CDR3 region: CASILLRTSGGNSTDTQYF. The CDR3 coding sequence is TGTGCCAGCATCCTCCTGCGGACTAGCGGGGGGAATTCCACAGATACGCAGTATTTT.

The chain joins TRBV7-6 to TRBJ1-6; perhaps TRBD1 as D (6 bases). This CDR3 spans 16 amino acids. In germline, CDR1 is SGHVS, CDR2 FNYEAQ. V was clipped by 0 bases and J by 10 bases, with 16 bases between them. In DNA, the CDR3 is TGTGCCAGCAGCTTAGCTTGGGCAGGGGAGGACTCACCCCTCCACTTT. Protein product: CASSLAWAGEDSPLHF.

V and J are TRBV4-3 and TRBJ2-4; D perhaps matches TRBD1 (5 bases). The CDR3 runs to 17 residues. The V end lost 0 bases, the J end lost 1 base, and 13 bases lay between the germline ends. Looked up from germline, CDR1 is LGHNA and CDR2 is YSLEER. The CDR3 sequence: CASSQDSGYRAKNIQYF. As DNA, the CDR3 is TGCGCCAGCAGCCAAGATTCAGGGTATCGGGCCAAAAACATTCAGTACTTC.

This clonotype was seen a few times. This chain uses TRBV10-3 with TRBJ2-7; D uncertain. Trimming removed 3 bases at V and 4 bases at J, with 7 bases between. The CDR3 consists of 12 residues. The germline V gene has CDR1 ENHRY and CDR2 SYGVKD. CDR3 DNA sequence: TGTGCCATCAGTGACTCCGATTACGAGCAGTACGTC. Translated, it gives CAISDSDYEQYV.

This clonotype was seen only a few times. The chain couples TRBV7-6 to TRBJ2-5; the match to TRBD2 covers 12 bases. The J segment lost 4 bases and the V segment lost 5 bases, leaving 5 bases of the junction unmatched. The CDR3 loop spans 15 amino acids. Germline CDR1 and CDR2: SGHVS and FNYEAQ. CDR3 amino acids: CASSRLAGVPETQYF. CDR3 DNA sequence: TGTGCCAGCAGCCGACTAGCGGGAGTCCCAGAGACCCAGTACTTC.

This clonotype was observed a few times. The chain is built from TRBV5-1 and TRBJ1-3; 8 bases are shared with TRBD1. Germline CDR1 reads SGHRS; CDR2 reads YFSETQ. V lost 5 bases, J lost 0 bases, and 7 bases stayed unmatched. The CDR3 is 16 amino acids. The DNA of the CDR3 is TGCGCCAGCAGAGCTGGGACAGGCGCCTCTGGAAACACCATATATTTT. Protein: CASRAGTGASGNTIYF.

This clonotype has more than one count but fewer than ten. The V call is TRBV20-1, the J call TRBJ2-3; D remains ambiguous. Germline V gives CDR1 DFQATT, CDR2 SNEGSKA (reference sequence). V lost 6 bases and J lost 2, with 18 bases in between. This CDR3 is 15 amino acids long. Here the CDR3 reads CSAIGERSPTDTQYF. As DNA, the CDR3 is TGCAGTGCCATAGGCGAAAGGAGTCCCACAGATACGCAGTATTTT.